These 11 T cell receptor beta chains share one sample of origin, sequenced in a study of shared clonotypes between healthy human individuals. TCRdb keeps only in-frame clones here, not all; method: immunoSEQ multiplex PCR. This sample carries approximately 620,000 clones, 95% to 98% of them seen once, and the ten largest clones take around 0.06%. Sequencing was performed on naive CD4+ T cells sorted from blood. Subset specified: CD45RA+ positively selected. These receptors came from a young woman in good health.

This chain joins TRBV6-6 and TRBJ1-1; D is possibly TRBD1 (5 bases). The V gene lost 6 bases and the J gene lost 9 bases, with 14 bases spanning the gap. The CDR3 is 12 amino acids. Germline-derived CDR1 and CDR2 are MNHNY and SVGAGI (reference sequence). The CDR3 is CASSPIGGKAFF. The CDR3 DNA reads as TGTGCCAGCAGCCCGATTGGGGGGAAAGCTTTCTTT.

J is TRBJ1-1 and V is TRBV5-1; a weak D match, TRBD1 (5 bases). The ends were cut back, 2 bases at V and 3 bases at J, with 11 bases in the middle. Germline V gene sequence: CDR1 SGHRS, CDR2 YFSETQ. The CDR3 length is 14 residues. The CDR3 loop reads CASSFNGDDTEAFF. The CDR3 bases are TGCGCCAGCAGCTTCAATGGGGACGACACTGAAGCTTTCTTT. Full variable domain (outside the CDR3, taken from reference TRBV5-1 and TRBJ1-1): KAGVTQTPRYLIKTRGQQVTLSCSPISGHRSVSWYQQTPGQGLQFLFEYFSETQRNKGNFPGRFSGRQFSNSRSEMNVSTLELGDSALYLCASSFNGDDTEAFFGQGTRLTVV.

This chain links TRBV28 with TRBJ1-6; possible D gene TRBD1, 5 bases. Germline values: CDR1 MDHEN, CDR2 SYDVKM. The CDR3 consists of 14 residues. The ends were cut back, 7 bases at V and 13 bases at J, with 20 bases in the middle. DNA for the CDR3: TGTGCCAGCACAAGGGGCGCCCGGGATCTTCCCCTCCACTTT. It translates to CASTRGARDLPLHF.

The rearrangement uses TRBV4-1 and TRBJ2-4; D remains ambiguous. V was trimmed by 1 base and J by 0 bases, leaving 7 bases between them. The CDR3 length is 15 residues. Germline values: CDR1 MGHRA, CDR2 YSYEKL. CDR3 residues: CASSQVGLAKNIQYF. In DNA form, the CDR3 reads TGCGCCAGCAGCCAAGTCGGCCTAGCCAAAAACATTCAGTACTTC.

V gene TRBV5-4 combines with J gene TRBJ2-1; 8 positions agree with TRBD1. The CDR3 has 14 residues. The V gene's germline CDR1 is SGHNT and CDR2 YYREEE (reference sequence). Trimming at V came to 0 bases and at J to 8 bases, leaving 4 bases not matched to a gene. CDR3 residues: CASSLAGQGDEQFF. The CDR3 nucleotides read TGTGCCAGCAGCTTGGCCGGACAGGGAGATGAGCAGTTCTTC.

The chain links TRBV5-1 to TRBJ2-7; 12 positions match TRBD2. The CDR3 loop spans 17 amino acids. Germline lookup yields CDR1 SGHRS and CDR2 YFSETQ. J was trimmed by 3 bases and V by 4 bases; bases with no gene match: 11. This CDR3 reads CASSRGRTSGTLYEQYF. The CDR3 DNA is TGCGCCAGCAGCCGCGGGCGGACTAGCGGGACCCTCTACGAGCAGTACTTC.

The chain employs TRBV5-1 and TRBJ1-1; perhaps TRBD1 as D (5 bases). Germline V gene data show CDR1 as SGHRS and CDR2 as YFSETQ. Trimming took off 2 bases at V and 4 bases at J, with 9 bases between the two ends. This CDR3 is built from 13 residues. The DNA of the CDR3 is TGCGCCAGCAGCTTCGAAGGGGTCACTGAAGCTTTCTTT. This encodes CASSFEGVTEAFF.

The rearrangement uses TRBV10-2 and TRBJ2-7, with a tentative D call TRBD1 (6 bases). The CDR3 totals 13 residues. Trimming stripped 4 bases from V and 2 bases from J, with 9 bases between. From germline, CDR1 is WSHSY and CDR2 SAAADI. The CDR3 loop reads CASSGQGTYEQYF. CDR3 nucleotides: TGCGCCAGCAGTGGTCAGGGGACCTACGAGCAGTACTTC.

This chain links TRBV27 with TRBJ1-2, with 8 positions matching TRBD1. V shed 4 bases, J shed 2 bases, and the junction held 3 bases outside the gene matches. This CDR3 region has 14 residues. The germline V gene encodes CDR1 MNHEY and CDR2 SMNVEV (reference sequence). The CDR3 DNA follows: TGTGCCAGCAGTTCGTACAGGGGGAACTATGGCTACACCTTC. This translates into CASSSYRGNYGYTF.

The chain has TRBV5-1 and TRBJ2-2; tentative D call: TRBD1 (7 bases). The V and J ends lost 0 bases and 6 bases respectively, with 12 bases between them. This CDR3 contains 15 residues. Looked up from germline, CDR1 is SGHRS and CDR2 is YFSETQ. CDR3 nucleotides: TGCGCCAGCAGCTTGGACAGGGGAGGCGCCGGGGAGCTGTTTTTT. Its protein is CASSLDRGGAGELFF.

Points on this clone: Different DNA sequences within this sample yield the same CDR3. The chain recombines TRBV18 with TRBJ1-1, with a weak D call TRBD1 (5 bases). V lost 6 bases to trimming and J lost 1 base, with 9 bases between them. This CDR3 region has 13 residues. CDR1 is KGHSH and CDR2 is LQKENI in the germline V gene. The CDR3 loop is CASSPGGNTEAFF. Written as DNA, the CDR3 is TGTGCCAGCTCCCCGGGGGGGAACACTGAAGCTTTCTTT.